The 28 T cell receptor beta chains listed next were all sequenced from one sample in a study of beta chain features in type 1 diabetes. What was sequenced were expressed TCRB transcripts, since all of the isolated RNA had been reverse transcribed. Here immunoSEQ multiplex PCR was the method, and the copy in TCRdb shows in-frame clones only, minus some. The table lists a few hundred thousand clones, around 13% of them singletons, with 0.017% in the top ten. Sequencing input: naive CD4+ T cells from blood. These receptors were obtained from a young man in good health.

A few counts support this clone. This chain connects TRBV6-5 to TRBJ1-1; tentative D call: TRBD1 (6 bases). The CDR3 has 15 residues. Trimming removed 5 bases from V and 0 bases from J, with 13 bases in between. Germline lookup yields CDR1 MNHEY and CDR2 SVGAGI. The CDR3 loop reads CASSAPGALNTEAFF. DNA for the CDR3: TGTGCCAGCAGTGCCCCAGGGGCGCTGAACACTGAAGCTTTCTTT.

V gene TRBV7-2 combines with J gene TRBJ2-6; tentatively, D is TRBD2 (5 bases). This CDR3 comprises 15 residues. CDR1 and CDR2 from the germline V gene are SGHTA and FQGNSA. V dropped 1 base and J dropped 3 bases, with 7 bases sitting between them. This CDR3 is CASSLEGSGANVLTF. The CDR3 coding sequence is TGTGCCAGCAGCTTAGAAGGGAGTGGGGCCAACGTCCTGACTTTC.

This chain connects TRBV11-2 to TRBJ2-5; 11 bases agree with TRBD1. CDR3 length: 15 amino acids. The germline V gene encodes CDR1 SGHAT and CDR2 FQNNGV. Trimming took 5 bases from V and 2 from J; bases not matched to a gene: 4. CDR3 in amino acids: CASSRDRGIQETQYF. For the CDR3, the DNA is TGTGCCAGCAGCCGGGACAGGGGGATTCAAGAGACCCAGTACTTC.

The rearrangement uses TRBV7-9 and TRBJ1-2, with D unclear. CDR3 size: 14 residues. Trimming stripped 3 bases from V and 3 bases from J, with 11 bases between. The germline gives CDR1 SEHNR, CDR2 FQNEAQ (reference sequence). CDR3 DNA: TGTGCCAGCAGCTTGGAGGGCCCGTACTATGGCTACACCTTC. Translating gives CASSLEGPYYGYTF.

Only a few counts were recorded for this clone. The genes are TRBV28 and TRBJ1-1; possibly TRBD1 for D (6 bases). This CDR3 is 14 amino acids long. Germline V gene lookup returns CDR1 MDHEN and CDR2 SYDVKM. Trimming cost V 7 bases and J 5 bases, with 17 bases left between them. The CDR3 bases are TGTGCCAGCACTCCACAGGGAAAGGGGACTGAAGCTTTCTTT. As protein: CASTPQGKGTEAFF. Full variable domain (outside the CDR3, taken from reference TRBV28 and TRBJ1-1): DVKVTQSSRYLVKRTGEKVFLECVQDMDHENMFWYRQDPGLGLRLIYFSYDVKMKEKGDIPEGYSVSREKKERFSLILESASTNQTSMYLCASTPQGKGTEAFFGQGTRLTVV.

The chain is built from TRBV5-6 and TRBJ1-2, with 8 bases aligning to TRBD1. The CDR3 has 16 residues. The trim removed 2 bases at V and 4 bases at J, leaving 10 bases unmatched. Germline lookup yields CDR1 SGHDT and CDR2 YYEEEE. CDR3 in amino acids: CASSLGQGGNSYGYTF. CDR3 nucleotides: TGTGCCAGCAGCTTAGGACAGGGAGGTAATAGCTATGGCTACACCTTC.

The rearrangement joins TRBV30 to TRBJ2-5, with 12 bases identical to TRBD2. The V segment lost 3 bases and the J segment 5 bases; nucleotides outside the gene matches: 10. This CDR3 region has 16 residues. Germline CDR1 GTSNPN, CDR2 SVGIG (reference sequence). CDR3 loop: CAWSQGLAGNRETQYF. As DNA, the CDR3 is TGTGCCTGGAGCCAAGGACTAGCGGGGAATCGGGAGACCCAGTACTTC. The whole variable domain, remainder taken from reference TRBV30 and TRBJ2-5, is SQTIHQWPATLVQPVGSPLSLECTVEGTSNPNLYWYRQAAGRGLQLLFYSVGIGQISSEVPQNLSASRPQDRQFILSSKKLLLSDSGFYLCAWSQGLAGNRETQYFGPGTRLLVL.

This clone has just a few counts. V is TRBV30 and J is TRBJ1-1; D not certain. Per germline, CDR1 GTSNPN and CDR2 SVGIG (reference sequence). V was clipped by 3 bases and J by 1 base, with 9 bases between them. There are 13 residues in the CDR3. The CDR3 loop is CAWSVAENTEAFF. The CDR3 nucleotides read TGTGCCTGGAGCGTCGCGGAGAACACTGAAGCTTTCTTT. Filled out from reference TRBV30 and TRBJ1-1, the complete variable domain reads SQTIHQWPATLVQPVGSPLSLECTVEGTSNPNLYWYRQAAGRGLQLLFYSVGIGQISSEVPQNLSASRPQDRQFILSSKKLLLSDSGFYLCAWSVAENTEAFFGQGTRLTVV.

The V gene is TRBV28, the J gene TRBJ1-4; tentatively, D is TRBD1 (6 bases). This CDR3 is built from 13 residues. V lost 2 bases and J 13 bases, leaving 14 bases between the germline ends. Germline loops: CDR1 MDHEN, CDR2 SYDVKM. CDR3 DNA sequence: TGTGCCAGCAGTTTAGATGGGGACAAGATACTGTTTTTT. Translated: CASSLDGDKILFF.

The chain employs TRBV27 and TRBJ1-2; D not certain. CDR3 length: 14 amino acids. Germline assignment: CDR1 MNHEY and CDR2 SMNVEV (reference sequence). V lost 5 bases, J lost 4 bases, and 14 bases lay in between. CDR3 sequence: CASSTGPRGYGYTF. The CDR3 nucleotides are TGTGCCAGCAGTACCGGGCCGCGGGGCTATGGCTACACCTTC.

This clone has a handful of counts. V and J are TRBV6-6 and TRBJ2-5; TRBD1 aligns across 10 bases. CDR1 is MNHNY, CDR2 SVGAGI, per germline (reference sequence). The V and J ends lost 6 bases and 5 bases, in that order; junction bases with no gene match: 6. The CDR3 has 14 amino acids. This CDR3 reads CASSGQGVQETQYF. The DNA of the CDR3 is TGTGCCAGCAGCGGACAGGGGGTGCAGGAGACCCAGTACTTC.

There are a few counts of this clone. Other DNA sequences of this sample code for an identical CDR3. This rearrangement joins TRBV29-1 to TRBJ2-2; D unresolved. The CDR3 is 14 residues long. V was pared by 4 bases and J by 0 bases, with 9 bases between. Germline V gene lookup returns CDR1 SQVTM and CDR2 ANQGSEA. CDR3 in amino acids: CSVGEQANTGELFF. CDR3 coding DNA: TGCAGCGTTGGTGAACAAGCGAACACCGGGGAGCTGTTTTTT.

In this sample, this clone turned up a few times. The J gene is TRBJ2-7, the V gene TRBV4-2, with D tentatively TRBD1 (5 bases). The germline gives CDR1 LGHNA, CDR2 YNFKEQ. The V and J ends lost 0 bases and 2 bases respectively, with 14 bases between them. This CDR3 contains 16 residues. CDR3 residues: CASSQDEVTATYEQYF. CDR3 sequence (DNA): TGTGCCAGCAGCCAAGATGAAGTGACAGCCACCTACGAGCAGTACTTC.

V is TRBV6-5 and J is TRBJ1-2; D remains unclear. Trimming pared 0 bases from V and 8 bases from J, leaving 10 bases between. The germline CDR1 and CDR2 sequences are MNHEY and SVGAGI. CDR3 length: 13 amino acids. The chain's CDR3 is CASSYSRGDGYTF. In nucleotides, the CDR3 is TGTGCCAGCAGTTACTCACGAGGAGACGGCTACACCTTC.

In the case of this clone: In the same sample, other DNA sequences code for this CDR3. The CDR3 DNA follows: TGTGCCAGCAGTTCAACAGCTTACGAGCAGTACTTC. It is translated as CASSSTAYEQYF. The chain has TRBV28 and TRBJ2-7; D ambiguous. Germline V lookup: CDR1 MDHEN, CDR2 SYDVKM. CDR3 length: 12 residues. V lost 4 bases, J lost 4 bases, and 8 bases lay in between.

The chain carries TRBV2 and TRBJ2-4; D perhaps matches TRBD2 (5 bases). Deletions cut 9 bases from V and 1 base from J, with 10 bases between. The CDR3 sequence is 13 residues long. The germline V gene encodes CDR1 SNHLY and CDR2 FYNNEI. The CDR3 loop is CARSGLAKNIQYF. The CDR3 DNA sequence: TGTGCCAGGAGCGGTCTGGCCAAAAACATTCAGTACTTC.

In its sample, this clone was seen a few times. The chain links TRBV28 to TRBJ1-2; D is uncertain. CDR3 length: 12 amino acids. Germline CDR1 MDHEN, CDR2 SYDVKM. V lost 5 bases, J lost 4 bases, and 8 bases lay in between. Here the CDR3 DNA reads TGTGCCAGCAGTATTCTCCGCTATGGCTACACCTTC. Amino acid sequence: CASSILRYGYTF.

This clone was seen more than once but under ten times. V gene TRBV18 combines with J gene TRBJ2-3, with 7 positions matching TRBD1. Germline V lookup: CDR1 KGHSH, CDR2 LQKENI. This CDR3 spans 15 amino acids. The J segment lost 1 base and the V segment lost 2 bases, leaving 3 bases of the junction unmatched. CDR3 residues: CASSPSGQGTDTQYF. The CDR3 coding sequence is TGTGCCAGCTCACCATCCGGACAGGGCACAGATACGCAGTATTTT.

This chain uses TRBV28 with TRBJ1-1, with D possibly being TRBD1 (5 bases). V was cut by 7 bases and J by 2 bases, with 14 bases left in between. Germline CDR1 is MDHEN and CDR2 is SYDVKM. This CDR3 is 14 amino acids long. In nucleotides, the CDR3 is TGTGCCAGCAACAAGCAGGGAATAAACACTGAAGCTTTCTTT. It is translated as CASNKQGINTEAFF.

The chain has TRBV7-8 and TRBJ2-7; 7 bases agree with TRBD2. In germline, CDR1 is SGHVS, CDR2 FQNEAQ. This CDR3 has 15 amino acids. The junction had 9 bases not matched to a gene; V was cut back by 5 bases and J by 2 bases. The CDR3 bases are TGTGCCAGCAGCCCAGACGCAGGGAGGGCCTACGAGCAGTACTTC. The encoded protein is CASSPDAGRAYEQYF.

This clone was observed a few times. This chain connects TRBV28 to TRBJ1-2, with a weak D call TRBD1 (6 bases). CDR1 is MDHEN and CDR2 is SYDVKM in the germline V gene. The CDR3 is 17 residues long. V dropped 2 bases and J dropped 2 bases, with 18 bases sitting between them. The CDR3 reads CASSLRAGQSDNYGYTF. The CDR3 DNA follows: TGTGCCAGCAGTTTAAGGGCTGGACAGTCCGACAACTATGGCTACACCTTC.

This clone has just a few counts. The chain recombines TRBV7-9 with TRBJ1-2; 7 bases agree with TRBD1. V was pared by 7 bases and J by 0 bases, with 8 bases of the junction left unmatched. The germline CDR1 and CDR2 sequences are SEHNR and FQNEAQ (reference sequence). The CDR3 length is 15 residues. CDR3 residues: CASISYRGSNYGYTF. The CDR3 DNA reads as TGTGCCAGCATATCATACAGGGGTTCTAACTATGGCTACACCTTC.

The table lists this clone with a few counts. The chain combines TRBV28 with TRBJ2-6; a possible D gene is TRBD1 (5 bases). The germline CDR1 and CDR2 sequences are MDHEN and SYDVKM. The CDR3 is 15 residues long. V gave up 5 bases and J gave up 1 base, with 9 bases separating them. This chain's CDR3 is CASSTRASGANVLTF. The DNA for the CDR3 is TGTGCCAGCAGTACCAGGGCTTCTGGGGCCAACGTCCTGACTTTC.

This rearrangement joins TRBV30 to TRBJ1-1, with D uncertain. With 5 bases removed from V and 5 bases from J, the gap between germline ends came to 6 bases. The germline V gene encodes CDR1 GTSNPN and CDR2 SVGIG (reference sequence). This CDR3 comprises 10 residues. In DNA, the CDR3 is TGTGCCTGGGGCCATACTGAAGCTTTCTTT. Translation: CAWGHTEAFF.

The rearrangement uses TRBV28 and TRBJ1-6; 7 positions match TRBD1. V lost 6 bases, J lost 7 bases, and 9 bases stayed unmatched. The CDR3 is 15 amino acids. The V gene's germline CDR1 is MDHEN and CDR2 SYDVKM. The CDR3 here is CASRPGQEGNSPLHF. The CDR3 DNA sequence: TGTGCCAGCAGGCCCGGACAGGAAGGGAATTCACCCCTCCACTTT. Supplemented by reference TRBV28 and TRBJ1-6, the full variable domain reads DVKVTQSSRYLVKRTGEKVFLECVQDMDHENMFWYRQDPGLGLRLIYFSYDVKMKEKGDIPEGYSVSREKKERFSLILESASTNQTSMYLCASRPGQEGNSPLHFGNGTRLTVT.

The rearrangement links TRBV28 to TRBJ1-2, with 9 bases fitting TRBD1. This CDR3 comprises 16 residues. The germline CDR1 and CDR2 sequences are MDHEN and SYDVKM. The J segment lost 2 bases and the V segment lost 3 bases, leaving 7 bases of the junction unmatched. The CDR3 coding sequence is TGTGCCAGCAGTTTCCTCGCCGGGACAGGGAACTATGGCTACACCTTC. This codes for CASSFLAGTGNYGYTF.

This clone appeared a few times. J is TRBJ2-3 and V is TRBV6-4, with TRBD2 matching over 11 bases. The CDR3 sequence is 14 residues long. Germline trimming cut 5 bases from V and 7 bases from J; bases unmatched to any gene: 5. Germline CDR1 is MRHNA and CDR2 is SNTAGT. CDR3 sequence reads: CASSPGLAVNTQYF. CDR3 in DNA: TGTGCCAGCAGTCCGGGACTAGCGGTAAATACGCAGTATTTT.

V and J are TRBV5-1 and TRBJ1-5; D is perhaps TRBD1 (5 bases). Trimming stripped 4 bases from V and 7 bases from J, with 15 bases between. In germline, CDR1 is SGHRS, CDR2 YFSETQ. There are 14 residues in the CDR3. The CDR3 coding sequence is TGCGCCAGCAGCCCCGAAATTGGGGGGCAGCCCCAGCATTTT. Translated, it gives CASSPEIGGQPQHF.